Listed below are T cell receptor beta chains from one sample, sequenced in a study of Graves' ophthalmopathy and Graves' hyperthyroidism. TCRdb reanalysed the multiplex PCR reads using MiXCR and keeps one entry per CDR3 protein. The sample includes around 470,000 distinct CDR3 sequences, over 13% of them seen just once. The sample was blood. The receptors shown here come from a woman aged 25 to 45 with Graves' ophthalmopathy. The conserved cysteine and the conserved F or W are not part of the CDR3 here. The D gene is left open where the match is weak.

D: TRBD1
V: TRBV11-2
CDR3: ASSLVGTGKETQY

D: .
V: TRBV6-1
CDR3: ASSERVTHTTEAF

D: TRBD2
V: TRBV9
CDR3: ASSVPGTSGRGDTGELF

D: TRBD1
V: TRBV6-1
CDR3: ASSEGLGTGDGNQPQH

D: .
V: TRBV28
CDR3: ASRSGRDTDTQY

D: .
V: TRBV6-1
CDR3: ASSEDLGAAYEQY

D: TRBD1
V: TRBV29-1
CDR3: SVAGTGEWAQY

D: .
V: TRBV2
CDR3: ASHHNTEAF

D: TRBD2
V: TRBV28
CDR3: ASSFALAGTGELF

D: TRBD1
V: TRBV19
CDR3: GSRGTGGTEAF

D: .
V: TRBV12-3/TRBV12-4
CDR3: ASSLGNMGNQPQH

D: .
V: TRBV30
CDR3: AWSVGGVGNIQY

D: .
V: TRBV7-2
CDR3: ASSLTAGSPLH

D: .
V: TRBV28
CDR3: ASSTSFETQY

D: .
V: TRBV6-1
CDR3: ASHSGEGQPQH

D: .
V: TRBV4-2
CDR3: ASSPEERGYEQY

D: .
V: TRBV6-5
CDR3: ASSYPGHGHPYEQY

D: TRBD1
V: TRBV27
CDR3: ASLGPDRGALAKNIQY

D: TRBD1
V: TRBV19
CDR3: ATQGQGFNEQY

D: TRBD1
V: TRBV10-1
CDR3: ASSPSPGGNSNQPQH

D: .
V: TRBV5-1
CDR3: ASSRTRFGSSYEQY

D: .
V: TRBV6-5
CDR3: ASRRGVDSPLH

D: .
V: TRBV7-6
CDR3: ASSLEGGFEQY

D: TRBD1
V: TRBV6-1
CDR3: ASRRDRETQPQH

D: TRBD2
V: TRBV13
CDR3: ASSILSGGQETQY

D: .
V: TRBV6-2/TRBV6-3
CDR3: ASRPRDWTETQY

D: TRBD1
V: TRBV6-5
CDR3: ASSYSTGGQETQY

D: .
V: TRBV11-2
CDR3: ASSSYHGTAGNTIY

D: .
V: TRBV6-1
CDR3: ASRPQGTGPYEQY

D: .
V: TRBV12-3/TRBV12-4
CDR3: ASRALVGQAGNTIY

D: .
V: TRBV6-1
CDR3: ASSERADAGELF

D: .
V: TRBV4-2
CDR3: ASSQEGGPAYEQY

D: .
V: TRBV20-1
CDR3: SARDGGALNTEAF

D: .
V: TRBV28
CDR3: ASSSDSDANYEQY

D: .
V: TRBV12-3/TRBV12-4
CDR3: ASSLAPGILSGYT

D: .
V: TRBV12-3/TRBV12-4
CDR3: ASSLGAGAEEAF

D: .
V: TRBV19
CDR3: ASRFRGNDSPLH

D: .
V: TRBV5-1
CDR3: ASSLEASGNTGELF

D: TRBD1
V: TRBV25-1
CDR3: ASSEDRGGYT

D: TRBD1
V: TRBV12-3/TRBV12-4
CDR3: ASSLALQGGQPQH

D: TRBD1
V: TRBV4-1
CDR3: ASSLPGQHTGELF

D: .
V: TRBV7-3
CDR3: ASSFIKNTGELF

D: TRBD2
V: TRBV11-2
CDR3: ASTGGEHPPQETQY

D: TRBD2
V: TRBV24-1
CDR3: ATRESGGETQY

D: TRBD1
V: TRBV6-5
CDR3: ASSYLAGGSDGYT

D: TRBD2
V: TRBV5-4
CDR3: ASNEAGGPYDEQY

D: .
V: TRBV20-1
CDR3: SARGGQFGGPQH

D: TRBD2
V: TRBV24-1
CDR3: ATSDLLAGADTQY

D: .
V: TRBV7-2
CDR3: ASSSFAGSGNIQY

D: TRBD1
V: TRBV28
CDR3: ASRSDREANYGYT

D: .
V: TRBV7-3
CDR3: ASSLGYGETQY

D: TRBD2
V: TRBV15
CDR3: ATSRPGTSGTYEQY